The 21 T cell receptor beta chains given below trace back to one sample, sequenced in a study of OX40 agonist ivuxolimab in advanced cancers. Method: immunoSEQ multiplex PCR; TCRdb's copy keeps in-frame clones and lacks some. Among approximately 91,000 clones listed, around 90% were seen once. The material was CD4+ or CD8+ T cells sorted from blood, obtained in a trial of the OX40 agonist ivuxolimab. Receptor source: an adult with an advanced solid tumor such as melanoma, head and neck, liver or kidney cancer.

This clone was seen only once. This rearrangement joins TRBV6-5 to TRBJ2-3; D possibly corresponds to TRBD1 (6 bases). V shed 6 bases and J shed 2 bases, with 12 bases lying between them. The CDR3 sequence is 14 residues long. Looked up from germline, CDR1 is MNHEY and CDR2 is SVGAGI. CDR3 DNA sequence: TGTGCCAGCAGCCCCAGGGGCCTCACAGATACGCAGTATTTT. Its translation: CASSPRGLTDTQYF.

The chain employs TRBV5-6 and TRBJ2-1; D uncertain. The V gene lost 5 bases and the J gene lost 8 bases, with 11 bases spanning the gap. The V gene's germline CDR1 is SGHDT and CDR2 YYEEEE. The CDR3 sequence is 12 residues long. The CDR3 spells CASRISRDEQFF. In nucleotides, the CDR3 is TGTGCCAGCAGGATTAGTAGGGATGAGCAGTTCTTC.

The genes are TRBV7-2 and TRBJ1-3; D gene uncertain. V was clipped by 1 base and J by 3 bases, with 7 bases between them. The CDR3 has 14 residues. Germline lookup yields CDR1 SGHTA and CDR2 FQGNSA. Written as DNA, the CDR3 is TGTGCCAGCAGCTTAGGGGGATATGGAAACACCATATATTTT. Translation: CASSLGGYGNTIYF.

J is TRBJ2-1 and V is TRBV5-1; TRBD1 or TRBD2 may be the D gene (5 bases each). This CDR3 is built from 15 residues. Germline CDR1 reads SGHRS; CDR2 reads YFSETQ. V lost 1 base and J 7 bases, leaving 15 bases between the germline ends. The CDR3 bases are TGCGCCAGCAGCTTGTTTGGGGCCTCGGGGAATGAGCAGTTCTTC. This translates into CASSLFGASGNEQFF.

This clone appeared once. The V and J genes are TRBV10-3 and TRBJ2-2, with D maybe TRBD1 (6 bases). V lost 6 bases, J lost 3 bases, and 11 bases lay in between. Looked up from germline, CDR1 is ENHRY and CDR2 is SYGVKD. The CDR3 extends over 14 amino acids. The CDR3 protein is CAIREQGYTGELFF. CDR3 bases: TGTGCCATCAGGGAACAGGGTTACACCGGGGAGCTGTTTTTT.

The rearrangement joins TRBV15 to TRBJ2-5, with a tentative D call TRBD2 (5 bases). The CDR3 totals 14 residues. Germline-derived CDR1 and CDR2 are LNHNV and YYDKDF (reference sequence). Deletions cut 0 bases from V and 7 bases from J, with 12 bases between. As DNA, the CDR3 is TGTGCCACCAGCAGAGATCTAGCCGAAGGGACCCAGTACTTC. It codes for CATSRDLAEGTQYF.

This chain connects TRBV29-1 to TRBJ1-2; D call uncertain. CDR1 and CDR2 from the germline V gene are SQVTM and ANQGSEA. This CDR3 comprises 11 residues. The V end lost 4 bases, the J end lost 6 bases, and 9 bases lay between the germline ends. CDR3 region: CSVVGEDGYTF. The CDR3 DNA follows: TGCAGCGTTGTGGGTGAGGATGGCTACACCTTC.

Here the CDR3 DNA reads TGTGCCAGCACCCTAGGGACAGCGAACACCGGGGAGCTGTTTTTT. This gives the protein CASTLGTANTGELFF. The rearrangement joins TRBV7-9 to TRBJ2-2; 7 nucleotides line up with TRBD1. With 7 bases clipped from V and 0 bases from J, the junction kept 5 bases outside the gene matches. This CDR3 contains 15 residues. Germline V gene sequence: CDR1 SEHNR, CDR2 FQNEAQ (reference sequence).

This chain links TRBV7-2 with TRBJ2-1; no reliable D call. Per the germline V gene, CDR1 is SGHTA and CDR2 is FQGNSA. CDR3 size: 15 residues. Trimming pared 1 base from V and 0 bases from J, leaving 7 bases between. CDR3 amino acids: CASSLDGGSYNEQFF. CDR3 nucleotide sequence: TGTGCCAGCAGCTTAGACGGCGGCTCCTACAATGAGCAGTTCTTC.

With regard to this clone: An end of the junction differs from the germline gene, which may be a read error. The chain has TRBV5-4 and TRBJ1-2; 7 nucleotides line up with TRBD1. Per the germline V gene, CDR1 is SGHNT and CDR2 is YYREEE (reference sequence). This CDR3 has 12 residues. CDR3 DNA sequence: TGTGCCAGCAGCGCCGTGTCGGGACAGTCTAACTTC. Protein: CASSAVSGQSNF.

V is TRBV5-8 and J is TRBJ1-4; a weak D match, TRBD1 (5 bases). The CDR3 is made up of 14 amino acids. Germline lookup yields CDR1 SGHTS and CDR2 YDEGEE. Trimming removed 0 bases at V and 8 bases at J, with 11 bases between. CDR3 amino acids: CASSLGQHSEKLFF. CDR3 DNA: TGTGCCAGCAGCTTGGGACAGCATTCGGAAAAACTGTTTTTT.

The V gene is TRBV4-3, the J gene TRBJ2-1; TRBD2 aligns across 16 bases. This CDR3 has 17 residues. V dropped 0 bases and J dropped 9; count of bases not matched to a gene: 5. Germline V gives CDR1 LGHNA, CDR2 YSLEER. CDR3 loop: CASSQDGTSGGAGEQFF. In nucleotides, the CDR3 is TGCGCCAGCAGCCAAGATGGGACTAGCGGGGGGGCCGGTGAGCAGTTCTTC.

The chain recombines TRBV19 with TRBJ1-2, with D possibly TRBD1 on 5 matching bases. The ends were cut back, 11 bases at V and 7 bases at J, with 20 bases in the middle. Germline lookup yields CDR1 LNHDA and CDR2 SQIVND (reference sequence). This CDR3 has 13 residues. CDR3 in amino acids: CASVSGTRLGYTF. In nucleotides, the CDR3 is TGTGCCTCAGTCTCGGGGACGCGGCTTGGCTACACCTTC.

CDR3 bases: TGTGCCAGCTGGGGAGGGGGCAGGAACTATGGCTACACCTTC. It yields the protein CASWGGGRNYGYTF. This rearrangement joins TRBV25-1 to TRBJ1-2; the match to TRBD1 covers 7 bases. The CDR3 consists of 14 residues. The germline V gene encodes CDR1 MGHDK and CDR2 SYGVNS. Germline trimming cut 8 bases from V and 2 bases from J; bases unmatched to any gene: 8.

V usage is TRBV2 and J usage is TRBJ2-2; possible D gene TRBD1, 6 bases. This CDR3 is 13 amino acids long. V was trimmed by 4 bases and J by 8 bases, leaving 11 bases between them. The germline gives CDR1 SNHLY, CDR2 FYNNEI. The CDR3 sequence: CASSVGTTGELFF. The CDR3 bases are TGTGCCAGCAGTGTAGGGACAACGGGGGAGCTGTTTTTT.

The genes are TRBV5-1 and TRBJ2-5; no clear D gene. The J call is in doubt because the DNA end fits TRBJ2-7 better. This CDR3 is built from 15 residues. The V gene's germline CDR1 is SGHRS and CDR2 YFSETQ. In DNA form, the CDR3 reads TGCGCCAGCAGCTTGGAGACGCCTCAGACCCACGAGCAGTACTTC. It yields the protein CASSLETPQTHEQYF.

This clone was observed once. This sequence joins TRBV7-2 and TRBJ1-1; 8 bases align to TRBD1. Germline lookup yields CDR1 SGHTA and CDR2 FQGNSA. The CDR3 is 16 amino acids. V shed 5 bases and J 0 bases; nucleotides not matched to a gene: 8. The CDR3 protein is CASSARTGKVNTEAFF. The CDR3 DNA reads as TGTGCCAGCAGCGCACGGACAGGGAAGGTGAACACTGAAGCTTTCTTT. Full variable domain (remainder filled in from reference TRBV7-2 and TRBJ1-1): GAGVSQSPSNKVTEKGKDVELRCDPISGHTALYWYRQSLGQGLEFLIYFQGNSAPDKSGLPSDRFSAERTGGSVSTLTIQRTQQEDSAVYLCASSARTGKVNTEAFFGQGTRLTVV.

This CDR3 is CASSLGNPQETQYF. DNA of the CDR3: TGCGCCAGCAGCTTGGGGAACCCCCAAGAGACCCAGTACTTC. J is TRBJ2-5 and V is TRBV5-1; the D is unclear. The CDR3 consists of 14 residues. CDR1 and CDR2 (germline): SGHRS, YFSETQ. V gave up 0 bases and J gave up 1 base, with 7 bases separating them.

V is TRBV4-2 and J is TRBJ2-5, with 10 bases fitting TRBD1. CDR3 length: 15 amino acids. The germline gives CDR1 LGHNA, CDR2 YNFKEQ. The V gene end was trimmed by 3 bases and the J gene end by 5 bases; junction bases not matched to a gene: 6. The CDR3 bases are TGTGCCAGCAGCCACCCGGGACAGGGGATGGAGACCCAGTACTTC. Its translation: CASSHPGQGMETQYF.

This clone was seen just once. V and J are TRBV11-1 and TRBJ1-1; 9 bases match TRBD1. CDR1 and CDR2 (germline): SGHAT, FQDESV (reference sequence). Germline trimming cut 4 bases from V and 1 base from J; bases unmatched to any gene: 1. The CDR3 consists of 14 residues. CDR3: CASSSGQGNTEAFF. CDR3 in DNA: TGTGCCAGCAGCTCGGGACAGGGGAACACTGAAGCTTTCTTT.

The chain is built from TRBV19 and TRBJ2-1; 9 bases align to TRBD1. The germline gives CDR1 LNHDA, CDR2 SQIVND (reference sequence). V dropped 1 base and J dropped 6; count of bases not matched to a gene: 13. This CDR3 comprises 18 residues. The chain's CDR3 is CASSIVRTGVRRGNEQFF. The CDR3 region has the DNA TGTGCCAGTAGTATAGTAAGGACAGGGGTCCGAAGGGGCAATGAGCAGTTCTTC.